This is a list of T cell receptor beta chains from one sample in a study of T cells in Graves' hyperthyroidism and ophthalmopathy. MiXCR, run by TCRdb on the multiplex PCR reads, gives a single entry per CDR3 protein. The repertoire holds some 510,000 distinct CDR3 sequences, with more than 45% as singletons. Sequenced input: peripheral blood or thyroid tissue (not recorded which). Receptor source: a young woman with Graves' hyperthyroidism. CDR3s include the opening cysteine and the closing phenylalanine or tryptophan. D genes are given only for firm matches. Part of the rows lack a size; the others show once, few, many or a class for expanded clones.

size	V	D	J	CDR3	DNA
NA	TRBV15	TRBD1	TRBJ2-1	CATEGQGLYNEQFF	TGTGCCACCGAAGGACAGGGCCTATACAATGAGCAGTTCTTC
NA	TRBV25-1	NA	TRBJ1-5	CASRTTWGGYQPQHF	TGTGCCAGCAGAACGACCTGGGGGGGTTATCAGCCCCAGCATTTT
many	TRBV7-9	NA	TRBJ2-7	CASSLSFRVEQYF	TGTGCCAGCAGCTTAAGCTTCCGGGTTGAGCAGTACTTC
once	TRBV20-1	NA	TRBJ1-1	CSARDHIWENTEAFF	TGCAGTGCTAGAGACCATATCTGGGAGAACACTGAAGCTTTCTTT
NA	TRBV7-2	NA	TRBJ1-4	CASSTGHGEKLFF	TGTGCCAGCAGTACAGGGCATGGTGAAAAACTGTTTTTT
few	TRBV7-2	TRBD1	TRBJ1-4	CASSLGAETLRQGGEKLFF	TGTGCCAGCAGCTTAGGAGCAGAGACCCTACGACAGGGAGGTGAAAAACTGTTTTTT
NA	TRBV29-1	NA	TRBJ2-5	CSVEEARSQETQYF	TGCAGCGTTGAAGAAGCGAGATCCCAAGAGACCCAGTACTTC
NA	TRBV6-5	NA	TRBJ1-2	CASSYGRTNYGYTF	TGTGCCAGCAGTTATGGCAGGACTAACTATGGCTACACCTTC
NA	TRBV20-1	NA	TRBJ2-7	CSANSAQENTYEQYF	TGCAGTGCGAATAGCGCCCAGGAGAATACCTACGAGCAGTACTTC
NA	TRBV29-1	NA	TRBJ2-7	CSVARDRRYEQYF	TGCAGCGTCGCGCGGGATAGAAGATACGAGCAGTACTTC
NA	TRBV2	NA	TRBJ1-2	CASSSRQAFPYGYTF	TGTGCCAGCAGTTCGAGACAGGCTTTTCCCTATGGCTACACCTTC
many	TRBV7-9	NA	TRBJ1-5	CASSLGLEPQHF	TGTGCCAGCAGCTTAGGCCTTGAGCCCCAGCATTTT
NA	TRBV19	NA	TRBJ1-1	CASSTNLGIMNTEAFF	TGTGCCAGTAGTACCAACCTCGGGATCATGAACACTGAAGCTTTCTTT
NA	TRBV5-1	NA	TRBJ1-4	CASSLGDTREEKLFF	TGCGCCAGCAGCTTGGGGGACACCCGGGAAGAAAAACTGTTTTTT
NA	TRBV20-1	TRBD2	TRBJ2-3	CSARDLAGVRTDTQYF	TGCAGTGCTAGAGACCTAGCGGGAGTCAGGACAGATACGCAGTATTTT
NA	TRBV6-1	TRBD2	TRBJ2-2	CATRPSGPTGELFF	TGTGCCACTCGACCTAGCGGGCCGACCGGGGAGCTGTTTTTT
NA	TRBV7-2	NA	TRBJ1-1	CASNSEAADTEAFF	TGTGCCAGCAATTCCGAGGCCGCGGACACTGAAGCTTTCTTT
once	TRBV6-2/TRBV6-3	NA	TRBJ1-1	CASSYSGGAGTEAFF	TGTGCCAGCAGTTACTCTGGTGGGGCGGGCACTGAAGCTTTCTTT
NA	TRBV10-3	NA	TRBJ1-4	CASSHASNEKLFF	TGTGCCAGCAGTCACGCCTCCAATGAAAAACTGTTTTTT
few	TRBV20-1	NA	TRBJ2-7	CSASPSELYEQYF	TGCAGTGCTAGCCCCTCGGAGCTCTACGAGCAGTACTTC
NA	TRBV25-1	NA	TRBJ1-2	CASSESVLANGYTF	TGTGCCAGCAGTGAATCTGTGCTCGCGAATGGCTACACCTTC
NA	TRBV2	NA	TRBJ2-5	CASSEGDETQYF	TGTGCCAGCAGCGAGGGCGACGAGACCCAGTACTTC
NA	TRBV12-3/TRBV12-4	NA	TRBJ1-2	CASSLVDWSYGYTF	TGTGCCAGCTCACTCGTGGACTGGAGCTATGGCTACACCTTC
NA	TRBV7-2	TRBD2	TRBJ2-7	CASSRPSGYSYEQYF	TGTGCCAGCAGCCGCCCTAGCGGCTACTCCTACGAGCAGTACTTC
many	TRBV14	NA	TRBJ1-1	CASSLTNSVNTEAFF	TGTGCCAGCAGCCTCACCAACAGCGTGAACACTGAAGCTTTCTTT
few	TRBV11-2	TRBD2	TRBJ2-5	CASSQYQTSVETQYF	TGTGCCAGCAGCCAATATCAGACTAGCGTGGAGACCCAGTACTTC
NA	TRBV7-8	TRBD1	TRBJ2-5	CASSLDRGVEEGDRETQYF	TGTGCCAGCAGCCTCGACAGGGGAGTTGAGGAAGGAGATCGAGAGACCCAGTACTTC
NA	TRBV5-1	NA	TRBJ1-3	CASTISTLTSGNTIYF	TGCGCCAGCACTATCTCAACACTGACCTCTGGAAACACCATATATTTT
NA	TRBV24-1	NA	TRBJ1-2	CATSERTVPGYTF	TGTGCCACCAGTGAAAGGACAGTTCCCGGCTACACCTTC
NA	TRBV7-4	TRBD2	TRBJ2-5	CASSQGLAGDLETQYF	TGCGCCAGCAGCCAAGGACTAGCGGGAGACTTGGAGACCCAGTACTTC
NA	TRBV20-1	NA	TRBJ1-2	CRARGAEEGYGYTF	TGCAGAGCTAGAGGGGCGGAAGAGGGCTATGGCTACACCTTC
NA	TRBV7-8	NA	TRBJ2-5	CASSLEGLGGRGETQYF	TGTGCCAGCAGCTTAGAGGGCCTGGGGGGGCGGGGAGAGACCCAGTACTTC
many	TRBV10-3	NA	TRBJ1-4	CAAGSRGGEKLFF	TGTGCCGCCGGGTCACGAGGGGGTGAAAAACTGTTTTTT
many	TRBV2	NA	TRBJ1-1	CASSKGQQNTEAFF	TGTGCCAGCAGTAAAGGACAGCAGAACACTGAAGCTTTCTTT
NA	TRBV10-3	TRBD1	TRBJ1-1	CAVKGQGNTEAFF	TGTGCCGTAAAGGGACAGGGGAACACTGAAGCTTTCTTT
NA	TRBV7-9	NA	TRBJ2-5	CASSLSAPYQETQYF	TGTGCCAGCAGCTTGTCCGCTCCGTACCAAGAGACCCAGTACTTC
NA	TRBV10-3	TRBD1	TRBJ1-1	CAIAGTADEAFF	TGTGCCATTGCCGGGACAGCGGATGAAGCTTTCTTT
NA	TRBV7-8	NA	TRBJ1-6	CASSPDGGGGPLHF	TGTGCCAGCAGCCCAGATGGTGGCGGGGGGCCCCTCCACTTT
many	TRBV7-8	NA	TRBJ1-2	CASSLSPLNYGYTF	TGTGCCAGCAGCTTAAGCCCCCTTAACTATGGCTACACCTTC